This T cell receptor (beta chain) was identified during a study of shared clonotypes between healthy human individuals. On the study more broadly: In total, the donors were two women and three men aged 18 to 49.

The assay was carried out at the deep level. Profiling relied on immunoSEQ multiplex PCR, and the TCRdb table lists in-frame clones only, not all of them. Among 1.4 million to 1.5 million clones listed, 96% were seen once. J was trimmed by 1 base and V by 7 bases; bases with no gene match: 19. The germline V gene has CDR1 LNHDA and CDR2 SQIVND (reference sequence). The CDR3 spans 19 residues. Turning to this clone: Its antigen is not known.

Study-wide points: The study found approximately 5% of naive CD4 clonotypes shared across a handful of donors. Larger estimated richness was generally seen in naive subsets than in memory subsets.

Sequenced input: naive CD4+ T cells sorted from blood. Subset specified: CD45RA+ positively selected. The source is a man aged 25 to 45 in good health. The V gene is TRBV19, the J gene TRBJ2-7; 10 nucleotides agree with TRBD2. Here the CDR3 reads CASKIRVASGRLRSYEQYF. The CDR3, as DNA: TGTGCCAGTAAAATCAGGGTGGCTAGCGGGAGATTAAGGTCCTACGAGCAGTACTTC.